What follows are 5 T cell receptor beta chains derived from one specimen sequenced in a study of shared clonotypes between healthy human individuals. Naive CD8 cells, CD45RO-negative and positively selected for CCR7, excluded terminally differentiated effector memory CD45RA+ cells. The repertoire was sequenced with immunoSEQ multiplex PCR; TCRdb's copy has only in-frame clones and lacks some. Altogether some 2,100,000 clones are present, 93% being singletons, with the ten largest covering roughly 1.8%. Material: naive CD8+ T cells from PBMCs. All receptors come from a man aged 18 to 35 in good health. Some clones in this sample may be carry-over from other donors' samples.

The CDR3 bases are TGTGCCACTCGGGACAGACAGAACACCGGGGAGCTGTTTTTT. Its translation: CATRDRQNTGELFF. V gene TRBV28 combines with J gene TRBJ2-2; 7 bases map to TRBD1. The CDR3 consists of 14 residues. Germline-derived CDR1 and CDR2 are MDHEN and SYDVKM. With 10 bases clipped from V and 1 base from J, the junction kept 6 bases outside the gene matches. The whole variable domain, filled in from reference TRBV28 and TRBJ2-2, reads DVKVTQSSRYLVKRTGEKVFLECVQDMDHENMFWYRQDPGLGLRLIYFSYDVKMKEKGDIPEGYSVSREKKERFSLILESASTNQTSMYLCATRDRQNTGELFFGEGSRLTVL.

This clone was counted a single time. The J gene is TRBJ2-2, the V gene TRBV11-2; D perhaps matches TRBD1 (7 bases). Trimming cost V 3 bases and J 4 bases, with 9 bases left between them. The CDR3 totals 14 residues. Germline CDR1 SGHAT, CDR2 FQNNGV. CDR3 residues: CASSFQGGTGELFF. Here the CDR3 DNA reads TGTGCCAGCAGCTTCCAGGGGGGCACCGGGGAGCTGTTTTTT.

The chain uses TRBV6-1 and TRBJ2-7; perhaps TRBD1 as D (6 bases). The ends were cut back, 1 base at V and 3 bases at J, with 13 bases in the middle. Germline V gene data show CDR1 as MNHNS and CDR2 as SASEGT. The CDR3 length is 15 residues. The CDR3 nucleotides read TGTGCCAGCAGTGAAGGGACAGCCTCTTACTACGAGCAGTACTTC. Encoded protein: CASSEGTASYYEQYF.

V gene TRBV19 combines with J gene TRBJ1-4; the D gene is possibly TRBD1 (6 bases). This CDR3 is built from 15 residues. Trimming pared 7 bases from V and 7 bases from J, leaving 19 bases between. CDR1 and CDR2 (germline): LNHDA, SQIVND (reference sequence). The CDR3 spells CASTPRGMGAEKLFF. The CDR3 DNA reads TGTGCCAGTACCCCACGAGGGATGGGGGCTGAAAAACTGTTTTTT.

V usage is TRBV11-2 and J usage is TRBJ2-5, with D possibly TRBD1 on 5 matching bases. Germline loops: CDR1 SGHAT, CDR2 FQNNGV. The CDR3 has 17 amino acids. V lost 0 bases and J lost 5, with 19 bases in between. The CDR3 bases are TGTGCCAGCAGCTTAGAGGGGCCCCTAGTGAGGACGGAGACCCAGTACTTC. This encodes CASSLEGPLVRTETQYF.